These T cell receptor beta chains were read from a single sample in a study of radiation and T cells in renal cell carcinoma. Produced via immunoSEQ multiplex PCR; TCRdb's table is partial and in-frame only. Here the sample spans 100,000 to 150,000 clones, over 75% being singletons. The sequencing used blood, collected from a patient whose treatment included radiotherapy and nephrectomy. All receptors come from a woman aged 60-75 years with renal cell carcinoma. The CDR3 runs from the conserved cysteine through the conserved F or W. Fields, in order: clone size, CDR3 length, V gene, J gene, D gene, CDR3 protein, CDR3 DNA. D genes are given only for firm matches. Size is omitted from some rows. Given values are once, few, many or a class for expanded clones.

>.|15|TRBV5-5|TRBJ1-1|TRBD1
CASSLAGTENTEAFF
TGTGCCAGCAGCTTGGCCGGGACAGAGAACACTGAAGCTTTCTTT
>.|15|TRBV4-3|TRBJ1-2|.
CASSQDSGYGYGYTF
TGCGCCAGCAGCCAAGATTCCGGCTATGGCTATGGCTACACCTTC
>.|14|TRBV18|TRBJ1-1|.
CASSPEVSDTEAFF
TGTGCCAGCTCACCAGAGGTTAGCGACACTGAAGCTTTCTTT
>.|15|TRBV25-1|TRBJ1-2|.
CASSEYGTAPRSYTF
TGTGCCAGCAGTGAATATGGTACTGCCCCCCGGAGCTACACCTTC
>.|15|TRBV6-1|TRBJ1-5|.
CASSEVGERDQPQHF
TGTGCCAGCAGTGAAGTGGGAGAGAGGGATCAGCCCCAGCATTTT
>.|15|TRBV5-1|TRBJ1-4|TRBD1
CASSRQGAANEKLFF
TGCGCCAGCAGCAGACAGGGGGCTGCTAATGAAAAACTGTTTTTT
>.|15|TRBV7-9|TRBJ2-2|.
CASRPEDLNTGELFF
TGTGCCAGCCGACCGGAGGATTTGAACACCGGGGAGCTGTTTTTT
>once|14|TRBV28|TRBJ1-2|.
CASSVGTQGYGYTF
TGTGCCAGCAGTGTCGGAACTCAAGGCTATGGCTACACCTTC
>.|15|TRBV19|TRBJ2-7|TRBD1
CASSFTGTGGYEQYF
TGTGCCAGTTCCTTCACCGGGACAGGGGGATACGAGCAGTACTTC
>.|17|TRBV7-9|TRBJ1-1|.
CASSFAANAGLNTEAFF
TGTGCCAGCAGCTTTGCAGCTAACGCGGGCCTGAACACTGAAGCTTTCTTT
>.|17|TRBV4-1|TRBJ1-4|.
CASSQDGRPATNEKLFF
TGCGCCAGCAGCCAAGACGGACGACCGGCAACTAATGAAAAACTGTTTTTT
>once|13|TRBV19|TRBJ1-1|.
CASSIRANTEAFF
TGTGCCAGTAGTATTCGAGCGAACACTGAAGCTTTCTTT
>.|14|TRBV9|TRBJ2-2|.
CASSPRSGPGELFF
TGTGCCAGCAGCCCACGGTCCGGCCCCGGGGAGCTGTTTTTT
>.|18|TRBV7-2|TRBJ1-4|TRBD1
CASSLGVTGWGTNEKLFF
TGTGCCAGCAGCTTGGGAGTGACAGGGTGGGGAACTAATGAAAAACTGTTTTTT
>once|15|TRBV6-5|TRBJ2-3|.
CASADFQLGGDTQYF
TGTGCCAGCGCCGACTTCCAGTTGGGGGGCGATACGCAGTATTTT
>.|14|TRBV27|TRBJ2-7|.
CASSLTRGVGEQYF
TGTGCCAGCAGTTTAACCAGGGGAGTAGGGGAGCAGTACTTC
>.|14|TRBV9|TRBJ2-1|.
CASSVGARPNEQFF
TGTGCCAGCAGCGTAGGGGCCAGGCCTAATGAGCAGTTCTTC
>once|18|TRBV12-5|TRBJ1-2|.
CASGYYGTSGTFFYGYTF
TGTGCTAGTGGTTACTACGGGACCTCCGGAACCTTTTTTTATGGCTACACCTTC
>.|13|TRBV2|TRBJ1-3|.
CASSGYPGNTIYF
TGTGCCAGCAGTGGGTACCCTGGAAACACCATATATTTT
>.|17|TRBV5-1|TRBJ1-1|TRBD1
CASSPTGGTGRNTEAFF
TGCGCCAGCAGCCCCACTGGCGGGACAGGGCGGAACACTGAAGCTTTCTTT
>.|16|TRBV7-2|TRBJ2-1|.
CASSSTSGTGYNEQFF
TGTGCCAGCAGCTCTACTTCCGGGACGGGATACAATGAGCAGTTCTTC
>.|14|TRBV5-1|TRBJ1-1|.
CASSYRQQGTEAFF
TGCGCCAGCAGCTACCGACAGCAGGGCACTGAAGCTTTCTTT
>.|15|TRBV4-2|TRBJ2-7|TRBD2
CASSQASGGTYEQYF
TGTGCCAGCAGCCAAGCTAGCGGGGGGACCTACGAGCAGTACTTC
>.|16|TRBV19|TRBJ2-1|TRBD2
CASSLAGGTGGNEQFF
TGTGCCAGTAGTCTTGCCGGGGGGACGGGAGGGAATGAGCAGTTCTTC
>.|15|TRBV7-2|TRBJ1-1|.
CASSALTGMNTEAFF
TGTGCCAGCAGCGCACTGACAGGAATGAACACTGAAGCTTTCTTT
>.|17|TRBV9|TRBJ2-1|TRBD2
CASSVVASGGSYNEQFF
TGTGCCAGCAGCGTAGTGGCTAGCGGGGGGTCCTACAATGAGCAGTTCTTC
>.|15|TRBV2|TRBJ1-2|TRBD1
CASSVSRGQGEGYTF
TGTGCCAGCAGCGTATCTCGCGGACAGGGTGAAGGCTACACCTTC
>.|15|TRBV7-2|TRBJ2-2|.
CASSRKGGETGELFF
TGTGCCAGCAGCCGCAAAGGGGGGGAAACCGGGGAGCTGTTTTTT
>.|11|TRBV6-5|TRBJ1-5|.
CASSNSQPQHF
TGTGCCAGCAGTAACAGTCAGCCCCAGCATTTT
>.|15|TRBV2|TRBJ2-7|.
CASRPGHPFPYEQYF
TGTGCCAGCAGGCCGGGACACCCCTTCCCGTACGAGCAGTACTTC
>.|12|TRBV6-5|TRBJ2-7|.
CASRPPSGMQYF
TGTGCCAGCAGACCACCTTCAGGGATGCAGTACTTC
>.|13|TRBV27|TRBJ1-1|.
CASSLSPNTEAFF
TGTGCCAGCAGTTTATCCCCGAACACTGAAGCTTTCTTT
>.|14|TRBV21-1|TRBJ2-7|.
CASSFRNLSYEQYF
TGTGCCAGCAGCTTCAGGAACTTGTCCTACGAGCAGTACTTC
>.|14|TRBV19|TRBJ2-7|TRBD1
CASSPGTGTYEQYF
TGTGCCAGTAGTCCGGGGACAGGGACCTACGAGCAGTACTTC
>.|17|TRBV28|TRBJ2-2|.
CASSSPSGFRYTGELFF
TGTGCCAGCAGTTCACCCTCCGGGTTTCGATACACCGGGGAGCTGTTTTTT
>.|14|TRBV6-6|TRBJ1-4|TRBD1
CASRLGQGNEKLFF
TGTGCCAGCAGACTTGGACAGGGGAATGAAAAACTGTTTTTT
>.|13|TRBV29-1|TRBJ2-5|TRBD1
CSVWTGDQETQYF
TGCAGCGTTTGGACAGGGGACCAAGAGACCCAGTACTTC